This T cell receptor beta chain was observed in a study of OX40 agonist ivuxolimab in advanced cancers. Overall study context: Those treated in dose escalation had hepatocellular carcinoma, melanoma, renal cell cancer or head and neck cancer.

Measured with immunoSEQ multiplex PCR; TCRdb has only the in-frame clones, and not every one. The table lists under 90,000 clones, about 80% of them singletons. Germline values: CDR1 SGHNT, CDR2 YYREEE (reference sequence). V gave up 4 bases and J gave up 5 bases, with 16 bases separating them. The CDR3 consists of 15 residues. Study-wide results and caveats: The mean number of expanded clones was higher in CD8+ T cells than in CD4+.

Comments on this clone: What it recognizes is unknown.

Material: CD4+ or CD8+ T cells sorted from blood, obtained in a trial of the OX40 agonist ivuxolimab. The V gene is TRBV5-4, the J gene TRBJ2-4; TRBD1 or TRBD2 may be the D gene (5 bases each). The receptor was derived from an adult with an advanced solid tumor such as melanoma, head and neck, liver or kidney cancer. DNA of the CDR3: TGTGCCAGCAGCCCGGGACCTGATTTCGAAAACATTCAGTACTTC. This sequence encodes CASSPGPDFENIQYF.